This T cell receptor (beta chain) was found in a study of OX40 agonist ivuxolimab in advanced cancers. At the level of the study: Every patient in dose escalation had hepatocellular carcinoma, melanoma, renal cell or head and neck cancer.

The germline V gene encodes CDR1 MNHNY and CDR2 SVGAGI (reference sequence). Between the trimmed V and J ends, which lost 5 bases and 4 bases, there was a span of 8 bases. The CDR3 totals 12 residues. Researchers took blood at baseline, on cycle 4 day 1, and on cycle 7 day 1. TCRdb's table, derived via immunoSEQ multiplex PCR, lists solely in-frame clones and lacks some. The sample consists of around 76,000 clones, about 82% of them appearing once. Worth noting for this clone: What it recognizes is unknown.

Study-level findings and limits: At 0.1 to 3.0 mg/kg and by week 6, CD4+ and CD8+ T cells in the blood had expanded clonally.

The specimen comprised CD4+ or CD8+ T cells sorted from blood, sampled in a trial of the OX40 agonist ivuxolimab. The receptor comes from an adult with an advanced solid tumor such as melanoma, head and neck, liver or kidney cancer. V and J are TRBV6-6 and TRBJ1-1; D is uncertain. The DNA for the CDR3 is TGTGCCAGCAGTCTCGAGTTCACTGAAGCTTTCTTT. This encodes CASSLEFTEAFF.